The following is a T cell receptor (beta chain) sequence with its context. Donors of Cohort 3 who recovered were those that had two negative PCRs, clearance, or symptom resolution. The CDR3 has 17 amino acids. This sample was taken from a study of blood T cell repertoires in COVID-19. Original handling: Estimated nucleated cell counts came from reference gene primer amplification. Profiled with immunoSEQ multiplex PCR; TCRdb holds only in-frame clones, not every one. V, J and clone size reflect that table, while D and trimming were determined from the DNA. This table holds around 300,000 clones, around 91% found once.

The sequenced sample consisted of PBMCs or T cells enriched from blood (not recorded which). The sequence came from a woman under 30 who had recovered from COVID-19. The chain recombines TRBV1 with TRBJ2-1; the table calls TRBD2, which could not be checked here. TRBV1 is a pseudogene segment. DNA for the CDR3: TGCACCAGCAGCCACCCCCCCCCGACTAGCGAGTACAATGAGCAGTTCTTC. It yields the protein CTSSHPPPTSEYNEQFF.